Given below is one T cell receptor beta chain in context. Per the study methods: Amplification from reference gene primers served as the basis for estimated nucleated cell counts. Here immunoSEQ multiplex PCR was the method, and the copy in TCRdb shows in-frame clones only, minus some. From that table come the V and J calls and clone size; the DNA was used to work out D and trimming. The table lists more than 250,000 clones, approximately 80% of them singletons, with roughly 8.6% in the top ten. This entry is derived from a study of blood T cell repertoires in COVID-19. For the study at large: Samples of COVID-19 (acute and convalescent) were obtained from the United States, Italy and Spain. PBMCs, B-cell-depleted T cells, or T cells provided the cDNA or gDNA that made up the material.

The CDR3 covers 13 residues. Germline V gene lookup returns CDR1 SNHLY and CDR2 FYNNEI. Trimming stripped 6 bases from V and 10 bases from J, with 13 bases between. This receptor was identified in a human donor in a cohort sampled during active COVID-19. The V gene is TRBV2, the J gene TRBJ1-6; D perhaps matches TRBD1 (5 bases). Sequencing was done on a sample of peripheral blood. The DNA of the CDR3 is TGTGCCAGCAGAAGGACACCCGGATCACCCCTCCACTTT. Translated, it gives CASRRTPGSPLHF.